This entry concerns a single T cell receptor (beta chain). This study enrolled people aged about 18 to 95 from about 26 US geographic areas. Which cohort a participant joined came from the clinical history participants gave. Recovered Cohort 3 donors showed two negative PCRs, clearance, or symptom resolution. The sample originates from a study of blood T cell repertoires in COVID-19. Study in general: T cells, B-cell-depleted T cells, or PBMCs supplied cDNA or gDNA.

Libraries were prepared by immunoSEQ multiplex PCR; TCRdb keeps only in-frame clonotypes and omits some of them. In the table there are some 180,000 clones, around 83% of which are singletons. The germline V gene has CDR1 SGHRS and CDR2 YFSETQ. The J segment lost 6 bases and the V segment lost 7 bases, leaving 8 bases of the junction unmatched. The CDR3 length is 14 residues. V is TRBV5-1 and J is TRBJ2-7; TRBD1 matches 12 bases. Sequencing was performed on PBMCs or T cells enriched from blood (not recorded which). The receptor's source is a man aged 35 to 55 who had recovered from COVID-19. The CDR3 loop reads CASSTGTGGLEQYF. In DNA, the CDR3 is TGCGCCAGCTCCACCGGGACAGGGGGCCTCGAGCAGTACTTC.